These T cell receptor beta chains were read from a single sample in a study of CD8+CD57+ T cells in acquired aplastic anemia. One entry per CDR3 protein results from TCRdb running MiXCR on the reads. The sample records around 290,000 distinct CDR3 sequences, around three fifths being singletons. The sample consisted of sorted CD4+, CD8+, or CD8+CD57+ T cells (not recorded which) from PBMCs. These receptors originate from a human donor with aplastic anemia. The CDR3 runs from the conserved cysteine through the conserved F or W.

v_call	j_call	cdr3_aa
TRBV12-3/TRBV12-4	TRBJ2-7	CASSEWAGVGHEQYF
TRBV12-3/TRBV12-4	TRBJ1-1	CASSLGGSTEAFF
TRBV9	TRBJ2-5	CASSVEHTQETQYF
TRBV10-2	TRBJ2-7	CASTGTGDGEQYF
TRBV18	TRBJ2-1	CASSPETSGETQFF
TRBV29-1	TRBJ2-2	CSVDRLNTGELFF
TRBV19	TRBJ1-6	CASSIVGNPPLHF
TRBV20-1	TRBJ2-7	CSARGHFRTGPFSYEQYF
TRBV7-3	TRBJ2-2	CASSLVGGSTGELFF
TRBV10-1	TRBJ2-7	CASSDSGGSSYEQYF
TRBV6-2/TRBV6-3	TRBJ1-1	CASSSYTGAEAFF
TRBV3-1	TRBJ1-6	CASSRQGRGSPLHF
TRBV7-2	TRBJ2-1	CASSRVSIGTGNYNEQFF
TRBV3-1	TRBJ1-2	CASNRQGRNYGYTF
TRBV2	TRBJ2-7	CASSYSPYRDTSWYEQYF
TRBV2	TRBJ2-7	CASSRAGRYEQYF
TRBV27	TRBJ2-7	CASSSTLGLAGGPTYEQYF
TRBV7-9	TRBJ2-7	CASSLSPDPSYEQYF
TRBV10-1	TRBJ2-7	CASSELNLRRSYEQYF
TRBV9	TRBJ2-3	CASSVAGLDTQYF
TRBV29-1	TRBJ2-7	CSVATESSYEQYF
TRBV7-6	TRBJ2-7	CASSLRDLSYEQYF
TRBV24-1	TRBJ1-1	CATSANRRQGKADGTEAFF
TRBV24-1	TRBJ2-3	CATSGMRTASTDTQYF
TRBV7-6	TRBJ2-7	CASSLGQGNEQYF
TRBV28	TRBJ2-5	CASSPTGGATQYF
TRBV5-4	TRBJ2-3	CASSLSGQDAQYF
TRBV7-2	TRBJ2-1	CASSLTRYNEQFF
TRBV25-1	TRBJ1-2	CASTRGAPYGYTF
TRBV10-3	TRBJ2-2	CAISELTGENTGELFF
TRBV29-1	TRBJ1-1	CSVAGSLVTEAFF
TRBV10-3	NA	CAISELGGSSYEQYF
TRBV20-1	TRBJ2-7	CSPELLGSRTGGAEQYF
TRBV5-8	TRBJ2-7	CASSWTSGSFEQYF
TRBV2	TRBJ1-5	CASSLQTGRGRPQHF
TRBV25-1	TRBJ2-3	CASSETGGWADTQYF
TRBV9	TRBJ2-1	CASSVVSGSYNEQFF
TRBV15	TRBJ2-1	CATSRDHPGLNYNEQFF
TRBV29-1	TRBJ1-1	CSVRPGTPNEAFF
TRBV9	TRBJ1-2	CASSVGAARPSF
TRBV7-6	TRBJ2-5	CASGHGDPSYF
TRBV6-1	TRBJ1-2	CASSETRSYGYTF
TRBV20-1	TRBJ1-2	CSARAQGGGYGYTF
TRBV4-1	TRBJ1-1	CASSQANGGVTEAFF
TRBV2	TRBJ2-7	CASTDTETSGSGEQYF
TRBV9	TRBJ2-1	CASSVTSGSLDEQFF
TRBV20-1	TRBJ2-1	CSGGAGSNEQFF
TRBV7-7	TRBJ2-1	CASSLGRLAGGEQFF
TRBV9	TRBJ1-2	CASSVSTGAIYYGYTF
TRBV6-6	TRBJ1-2	CASLAGAVGYTF